The text below deals with one T cell receptor (beta chain). This clone has only a few counts. The target of this receptor is not known. Base qualities are not provided; no much larger clone lies one nucleotide away. V is trimmed back by 3 bases and J by 4 bases, and the junction contains 8 bases that no gene match accounts for. Measured from the cysteine to the phenylalanine, the CDR3 is 17 residues long. Only the CDR3 DNA is retained, 51 bases long and in frame from the first base. CDR1 and CDR2 are drawn from the germline V gene: KGHSH, LQKENI. The sample's time point label is to be understood as: baseline, week 1 (first vaccination visit). The treatment or condition label on this specimen signifies: pre-vaccination baseline after standard-of-care therapy. Newly diagnosed WHO grade 3 or 4 IDH1-mutant astrocytomas showing loss of nuclear ATRX were present in the donors. The samples were drawn from NOA16, a multicentre, single-arm, open-label phase I trial in Germany that tested a mutant IDH1 peptide vaccine in humans for the first time. Visit V03 blood draws served as the baseline sample for immunogenicity testing. Genomic DNA for TCRB sequencing was isolated from EDTA blood with the DNeasy Blood and Tissue Kit.

This record comes from a study of a mutant IDH1 vaccine in newly diagnosed glioma (dated by TCRdb to 2020 to 2023). With regard to the full study: The approximately 32 treated patients were roughly 60% male and 37.5% female, with a mean age of approximately 40 years. For exploratory analyses, some 24 treated patients had longitudinal TCRB deep sequencing done wherever samples were available. Six visits were used for peripheral blood collection: V03 (baseline), V05, V07, V10, V12 and V13. Before enrollment, patients had received standard therapy of radiotherapy alone, temozolomide alone, or radiochemotherapy with temozolomide; most received the combination.

Library preparation used the immunoSEQ multiplex PCR assay. Rearranged TCR beta chain sequences were amplified using the hsTCRB Kit according to the manufacturer's protocol. TCRB libraries were sequenced on an Illumina MiSeq. As for the authors' bioinformatics: The proprietary platform of the kit vendor was used for demultiplexing, trimming and gene mapping. TCRdb took over this immuneACCESS table, retaining in-frame rearrangements with V and J assigned. Such tables are incomplete; in checked studies, under half of the missing clones stem from an unresolved V gene, and the remainder is unexplained. V, J and clone size reflect that table, while D and trimming were determined from the DNA. The sample table holds about 54,000 clones, of which more than 80% were seen once. The ten largest clones represent under 20% of the sample. Points the paper makes about the study in general: Pseudoprogression appeared unrelated to alterations in the top peripheral T cell clonotypes detected by TCRB sequencing. Immune responses induced by the vaccine were seen in about 93% of patients across multiple MHC alleles. Selection of PBMC samples for TCRB deep sequencing was based on availability. According to the authors, sample limitations meant that analyses of patient blood samples could not be reproduced.

The starting material was PBMCs, obtained from a glioma patient treated with radiotherapy, temozolomide or both. The TCR originated in a man aged 18 to 30 with glioma. Rearrangement joined TRBV18 to TRBJ2-2, and TRBD1 aligns with 10 junction nucleotides. The DNA sequence is TGTGCCAGCTCACCGACCGGGACAGGGGACACCACCGGGGAGCTGTTTTTT. It translates to CASSPTGTGDTTGELFF.